These T cell receptor beta chains were read from a single sample in a study of early T cells in non-severe SARS-CoV-2 infection. TCRdb passed the 5' RACE reads through MiXCR, listing each CDR3 protein once. This sample has tens of thousands of distinct CDR3 sequences; approximately 13% occur once, and the top ten carry 3.5% to 4.5%. The sequencing input was whole blood. The receptors were sampled from an adult who was a healthcare worker with PCR-confirmed SARS-CoV-2 infection or an uninfected control (not recorded which). CDR3s include the opening cysteine and the closing phenylalanine or tryptophan. The D gene is left open where the match is weak. Clone size is shown for a subset of rows, as once, few, many or a class of expanded clone.

J gene: TRBJ2-2; D gene: TRBD2; clone size: -; V gene: TRBV3-1; CDR3 DNA: TGTGCCAGCAGCTCCGGACTAGCGGGAGACACCGGGGAGCTGTTTTTT; CDR3 protein: CASSSGLAGDTGELFF
J gene: TRBJ2-5; D gene: -; clone size: -; V gene: TRBV20-1; CDR3 DNA: TGCAGTGCCTTACCAGGGCCCCAAGAGACCCAGTACTTC; CDR3 protein: CSALPGPQETQYF
J gene: TRBJ2-7; D gene: -; clone size: many; V gene: TRBV7-2; CDR3 DNA: TGTGCCAGCAGCTTATGGACCACCTACGAGCAGTACTTC; CDR3 protein: CASSLWTTYEQYF
J gene: TRBJ2-2; D gene: -; clone size: few; V gene: TRBV29-1; CDR3 DNA: TGCAGCGGGGGACAGAACACCGGGGAGCTGTTTTTT; CDR3 protein: CSGGQNTGELFF
J gene: TRBJ1-5; D gene: -; clone size: few; V gene: TRBV28; CDR3 DNA: TGTGCCAGCACCCCCCCTTCGGCAGGGAGCAATCAGCCCCAGCATTTT; CDR3 protein: CASTPPSAGSNQPQHF
J gene: TRBJ2-7; D gene: TRBD1; clone size: -; V gene: TRBV20-1; CDR3 DNA: TGCAGTGCTAGACGGGGACAGAGCTCCTACGAGCAGTACTTC; CDR3 protein: CSARRGQSSYEQYF
J gene: TRBJ2-5; D gene: TRBD2; clone size: -; V gene: TRBV4-2; CDR3 DNA: TGTGCCAGCAGCCAATCCGGACTAGCGGGAAAAGAGACCCAGTACTTC; CDR3 protein: CASSQSGLAGKETQYF
J gene: TRBJ2-1; D gene: TRBD2; clone size: few; V gene: TRBV30; CDR3 DNA: TGTGCCTGGAGGCCTCATAGCGGGACGACGGGTGAGCAGTTCTTC; CDR3 protein: CAWRPHSGTTGEQFF
J gene: TRBJ2-3; D gene: -; clone size: -; V gene: TRBV10-2; CDR3 DNA: TGCGCCAGCAGTGAAGGGCCGATTGCGCAGTATTTT; CDR3 protein: CASSEGPIAQYF
J gene: TRBJ2-3; D gene: TRBD1; clone size: few; V gene: TRBV29-1; CDR3 DNA: TGCAGCGTGACGGGACAGGGATCCACAGATACGCAGTATTTT; CDR3 protein: CSVTGQGSTDTQYF
J gene: TRBJ2-2; D gene: -; clone size: many; V gene: TRBV7-3; CDR3 DNA: TGTGCCAGCAGCCCAGGGTCGATGGAGACCGGGGAGCTGTTTTTT; CDR3 protein: CASSPGSMETGELFF
J gene: TRBJ2-2; D gene: -; clone size: -; V gene: TRBV29-1; CDR3 DNA: TGCAGCGTTGAAGTGAGGTACACCGGGGAGCTGTTTTTT; CDR3 protein: CSVEVRYTGELFF
J gene: TRBJ1-6; D gene: -; clone size: many; V gene: TRBV3-1; CDR3 DNA: TGTGCCAGCCAGCAGGGCCCTAATTCACCCCTCCACTTT; CDR3 protein: CASQQGPNSPLHF
J gene: TRBJ1-2; D gene: -; clone size: few; V gene: TRBV4-2; CDR3 DNA: TGTGCCAGCAGCGAAAGCGAGCGAGAGTCTAACTATGGCTACACCTTC; CDR3 protein: CASSESERESNYGYTF
J gene: TRBJ1-1; D gene: -; clone size: many; V gene: TRBV7-9; CDR3 DNA: TGTGCCAGCAGCTTAGTACAGGGAAGCACTGAAGCTTTCTTT; CDR3 protein: CASSLVQGSTEAFF
J gene: TRBJ2-1; D gene: TRBD2; clone size: many; V gene: TRBV6-2/TRBV6-3; CDR3 DNA: TGTGCCAGTGACGGGAGGGGAAGGGTAGCGGGGAATGAGCAGTTCTTC; CDR3 protein: CASDGRGRVAGNEQFF
J gene: TRBJ2-3; D gene: -; clone size: many; V gene: TRBV25-1; CDR3 DNA: TGTGCCAGCGGGGCGGGGAAGGCAGATACGCAGTATTTT; CDR3 protein: CASGAGKADTQYF
J gene: TRBJ2-5; D gene: -; clone size: -; V gene: TRBV27; CDR3 DNA: TGTGCCAGCAGTTCCGACGCGTACCAAGAGACCCAGTACTTC; CDR3 protein: CASSSDAYQETQYF
J gene: TRBJ1-4; D gene: -; clone size: many; V gene: TRBV2; CDR3 DNA: TGTGCCAGCAACTCGAAGGCCTGGGGGGAAAAACTGTTTTTT; CDR3 protein: CASNSKAWGEKLFF
J gene: TRBJ2-7; D gene: TRBD2; clone size: many; V gene: TRBV30; CDR3 DNA: TGTGCCTGGAGTGTCGGGAGGGCCTACGAGCAGTACTTC; CDR3 protein: CAWSVGRAYEQYF
J gene: TRBJ2-5; D gene: -; clone size: -; V gene: TRBV7-9; CDR3 DNA: TGTGCCAGCAGCGATTACCAGAAAGAGACCCAGTACTTC; CDR3 protein: CASSDYQKETQYF
J gene: TRBJ2-1; D gene: -; clone size: many; V gene: TRBV11-1; CDR3 DNA: TGTGCCAGCAGCCCCTCCGGGGTGGGACTTACTAAGGAGCAGTTCTTC; CDR3 protein: CASSPSGVGLTKEQFF
J gene: TRBJ2-3; D gene: -; clone size: few; V gene: TRBV29-1; CDR3 DNA: TGCAGCGTTGACCCTGAAGTAAATACGCAGTATTTT; CDR3 protein: CSVDPEVNTQYF
J gene: TRBJ1-1; D gene: -; clone size: -; V gene: TRBV29-1; CDR3 DNA: TGCAGCGTTGAAGCGGGAATCATGAACACTGAAGCTTTCTTT; CDR3 protein: CSVEAGIMNTEAFF
J gene: TRBJ2-3; D gene: -; clone size: -; V gene: TRBV7-9; CDR3 DNA: TGTGCCAGCAGCATATCGTGGGACTTCACAGATACGCAGTATTTT; CDR3 protein: CASSISWDFTDTQYF
J gene: TRBJ1-2; D gene: -; clone size: -; V gene: TRBV28; CDR3 DNA: TGTGCCAGCAGTGTGGACAGTAACTATGGCTACACCTTC; CDR3 protein: CASSVDSNYGYTF
J gene: TRBJ2-1; D gene: TRBD2; clone size: many; V gene: TRBV5-1; CDR3 DNA: TGCGCCAGCAGCGTCCCTAGCGGGAGCGTGGGCAATGAGCAGTTCTTC; CDR3 protein: CASSVPSGSVGNEQFF
J gene: TRBJ2-1; D gene: -; clone size: few; V gene: TRBV21-1; CDR3 DNA: TGTGCCAGCAGCAAAGCAATTGGAGGCCGCAATGAGCAGTTCTTC; CDR3 protein: CASSKAIGGRNEQFF
J gene: TRBJ1-1; D gene: TRBD1; clone size: -; V gene: TRBV6-2/TRBV6-3; CDR3 DNA: TGTGTCAGCAGCTCCTCGACAGGGGTGAACACTGAAGCTTTCTTT; CDR3 protein: CVSSSSTGVNTEAFF
J gene: TRBJ1-1; D gene: -; clone size: -; V gene: TRBV7-9; CDR3 DNA: TGTGCCAGTGGAGACAGGACGAACACTGAAGCTTTCTTT; CDR3 protein: CASGDRTNTEAFF
J gene: TRBJ2-1; D gene: TRBD2; clone size: many; V gene: TRBV10-2; CDR3 DNA: TGCGCCAGCAGTGAGGCGGGAGGCCGTAATTATGAGCAGTTCTTC; CDR3 protein: CASSEAGGRNYEQFF
J gene: TRBJ2-1; D gene: TRBD2; clone size: once; V gene: TRBV5-1; CDR3 DNA: TGCGCCAGCAGAAAGGGGACTAGCGGGTACAATGAGCAGTTCTTC; CDR3 protein: CASRKGTSGYNEQFF
J gene: TRBJ2-1; D gene: TRBD1; clone size: few; V gene: TRBV5-4; CDR3 DNA: TGTGCCAGCAGCTTGGGAGGGGGCGCCTACAATGAGCAGTTCTTC; CDR3 protein: CASSLGGGAYNEQFF
J gene: TRBJ2-7; D gene: -; clone size: few; V gene: TRBV6-2/TRBV6-3; CDR3 DNA: TGTGCCAGCAGTTACTCGAACTTACTCTTCGAGCAGTACTTC; CDR3 protein: CASSYSNLLFEQYF
J gene: TRBJ1-4; D gene: TRBD1; clone size: many; V gene: TRBV2; CDR3 DNA: TGTGCCAGCAGTCGGACAGGGGATAATGAAAAACTGTTTTTT; CDR3 protein: CASSRTGDNEKLFF
J gene: TRBJ2-3; D gene: -; clone size: many; V gene: TRBV2; CDR3 DNA: TGTGCCAGCAGTGCGTCATGGGCAGATACGCAGTATTTT; CDR3 protein: CASSASWADTQYF